This entry lists 22 T cell receptor beta chains sequenced from one sample in a study of spatial heterogeneity in lung cancer. No antigen is known for these receptors. TCRdb re-called the 5' RACE reads with MiXCR, one entry per CDR3 protein. The top ten hold around 35% of the sample, which has around 13,000 distinct CDR3 sequences, 4% to 6% seen once. As for time point: sample taken at primary tumor resection. Findings of the study overall: The number of expanded tumor alpha and beta chains correlated with mutation number.

The input for sequencing was lung tumor tissue, taken at surgery. The receptors shown here come from a male donor with early-stage non-small cell lung cancer.

The rearrangement links TRBV18 to TRBJ2-4, with a tentative D call TRBD1 (5 bases). Germline V gives CDR1 KGHSH, CDR2 LQKENI. This CDR3 contains 17 residues. Trimming pared 4 bases from V and 0 bases from J, leaving 16 bases between. The CDR3 DNA reads TGTGCCAGCTCACAGCAGCAGGGAATAATAGCCAAAAACATTCAGTACTTC. Translating it yields CASSQQQGIIAKNIQYF.

The chain carries TRBV25-1 and TRBJ1-2; TRBD1 is a possible D gene (6 bases). The V and J ends lost 1 base and 6 bases respectively, with 12 bases between them. This CDR3 has 14 amino acids. Germline V gives CDR1 MGHDK, CDR2 SYGVNS. The CDR3 here is CASSEWARGNGYTF. CDR3 nucleotide sequence: TGTGCCAGCAGTGAATGGGCCAGGGGCAATGGCTACACCTTC.

This clonotype was picked up many times. This sequence joins TRBV12-3 or TRBV12-4 and TRBJ2-2; no firm D call. The CDR3 sequence is 14 residues long. V shed 6 bases and J shed 7 bases, with 15 bases lying between them. In DNA form, the CDR3 reads TGTGCCAGCAGCTCTTTACGGTCTTACGGGGAGCTGTTTTTT. Translating it yields CASSSLRSYGELFF.

Sample share makes this clonotype medium-sized. This chain joins TRBV14 and TRBJ1-1; no clear D gene. The CDR3 spans 15 residues. The V gene lost 2 bases and the J gene lost 1 base, with 11 bases spanning the gap. The V gene's germline CDR1 is SGHDN and CDR2 FVKESK. The CDR3 reads CASSQRTGRNTEAFF. The CDR3 bases are TGTGCCAGCAGCCAAAGGACGGGCCGGAACACTGAAGCTTTCTTT.

This clonotype was seen at least ten times. The J gene is TRBJ2-7, the V gene TRBV9; TRBD2 matches at 7 bases. CDR3 size: 17 residues. With V trimmed by 6 bases and J by 1 base, 16 bases remained unmatched. Germline assignment: CDR1 SGDLS and CDR2 YYNGEE. The CDR3 here is CASIRGAGLVPSYEQYV. The CDR3 region has the DNA TGTGCCAGCATAAGGGGAGCAGGACTAGTACCTTCCTACGAGCAGTACGTC.

Ten or more counts support this clonotype. The rearrangement joins TRBV20-1 to TRBJ2-2; D unclear. V lost 1 base, J lost 5 bases, and 11 bases lay in between. The CDR3 totals 14 residues. CDR1 and CDR2 (germline): DFQATT, SNEGSKA (reference sequence). The CDR3 region is CSARAQDLTGELFF. CDR3 nucleotide sequence: TGCAGTGCTAGAGCTCAGGATTTAACCGGGGAGCTGTTTTTT.

This clonotype was observed at least ten times. The V gene is TRBV7-8, the J gene TRBJ1-6; possibly TRBD1 for D (5 bases). Trimming removed 0 bases at V and 0 bases at J, with 12 bases between. This CDR3 region has 18 residues. Looked up from germline, CDR1 is SGHVS and CDR2 is FQNEAQ. The CDR3 loop is CASSLAGRGRSYNSPLHF. CDR3 nucleotides: TGTGCCAGCAGCTTAGCGGGGCGGGGCCGCTCCTATAATTCACCCCTCCACTTT.

In this sample, this clonotype turned up many times. The chain recombines TRBV15 with TRBJ2-3, with 10 nucleotides matching TRBD1. The CDR3 consists of 16 residues. J gave up 2 bases and V 4 bases, and 6 bases lay outside the gene matches. Germline-derived CDR1 and CDR2 are LNHNV and YYDKDF (reference sequence). CDR3 protein: CATSTTTGGFTDTQYF. CDR3 coding DNA: TGTGCCACCAGCACAACGACAGGGGGCTTCACAGATACGCAGTATTTT.

This clonotype occurred many times. CDR3 region: CASSYRGQGYGYTF. The CDR3 nucleotides are TGTGCCAGCAGTTACCGGGGGCAAGGCTATGGCTACACCTTC. V usage is TRBV6-2 or TRBV6-3 and J usage is TRBJ1-2, with a weak D call TRBD1 (6 bases). The CDR3 extends over 14 amino acids. Deletions cut 2 bases from V and 4 bases from J, with 11 bases between. Germline CDR1 is MNHEY and CDR2 is SVGEGT.

This clonotype occurred many times. The gene calls are TRBV7-3 and TRBJ2-3; D is uncertain. This CDR3 has 15 residues. The V gene's germline CDR1 is SGHTA and CDR2 FQGTGA. V dropped 4 bases and J dropped 0 bases, with 11 bases sitting between them. The CDR3, as DNA: TGTGCCAGCAGCTCGGACCTGTCTAGCACAGATACGCAGTATTTT. Its protein product is CASSSDLSSTDTQYF.

This clonotype occurred many times. V is TRBV10-3 and J is TRBJ1-3, with TRBD1 as a possible D gene (6 bases). The CDR3 extends over 15 amino acids. V shed 6 bases and J shed 0 bases, with 12 bases lying between them. Germline V gene lookup returns CDR1 ENHRY and CDR2 SYGVKD. The CDR3 DNA reads TGTGCCATCAGGGTAGGACAGAGCTCTGGAAACACCATATATTTT. This encodes CAIRVGQSSGNTIYF.

The sample holds many counts of this clonotype. V and J are TRBV2 and TRBJ1-6, with 10 bases that match TRBD1. Germline values: CDR1 SNHLY, CDR2 FYNNEI. Germline trimming cut 7 bases from V and 7 bases from J; bases unmatched to any gene: 4. This CDR3 comprises 14 residues. CDR3 amino acids: CASTGQGVNSPLHF. Here the CDR3 DNA reads TGTGCCAGCACCGGACAGGGGGTCAATTCACCCCTCCACTTT.

This clonotype was seen repeatedly, ten times or more. This chain joins TRBV20-1 and TRBJ1-2, with 10 bases lining up with TRBD1. V dropped 3 bases and J dropped 6; count of bases not matched to a gene: 10. The CDR3 runs 15 residues. CDR1 is DFQATT and CDR2 is SNEGSKA in the germline V gene (reference sequence). CDR3 protein: CSASLFTGTGDGYTF. In DNA form, the CDR3 reads TGCAGTGCTAGCCTATTTACCGGGACAGGGGATGGCTACACCTTC.

Many counts were recorded for this clonotype. The chain combines TRBV6-1 with TRBJ2-3; TRBD1 matches at 9 bases. CDR3 size: 16 residues. Looked up from germline, CDR1 is MNHNS and CDR2 is SASEGT. Trimming cost V 4 bases and J 1 base; bases outside gene matches: 6. In DNA, the CDR3 is TGTGCCAGCAGTGTCAACAGGGGGCTCGGCACAGATACGCAGTATTTT. This gives the protein CASSVNRGLGTDTQYF.

Ten or more counts support this clonotype. The chain recombines TRBV12-3 or TRBV12-4 with TRBJ2-5, with 8 bases lining up with TRBD2. J gave up 1 base and V 6 bases, and 7 bases lay outside the gene matches. The CDR3 is made up of 15 amino acids. The CDR3 DNA reads as TGTGCCAGCAGGGACCCCGGGAGGGCCCAAGAGACCCAGTACTTC. This encodes CASRDPGRAQETQYF.

This clonotype was detected many times. The chain combines TRBV6-5 with TRBJ1-2; TRBD1 matches 7 bases. Germline-derived CDR1 and CDR2 are MNHEY and SVGAGI. The trim removed 6 bases at V and 7 bases at J, leaving 8 bases unmatched. CDR3 length equals 13 residues. CDR3 in amino acids: CASSPLTGSGYTF. The CDR3 DNA follows: TGTGCCAGCAGCCCACTGACAGGGAGTGGCTACACCTTC.

The table lists this clonotype with many counts. Since no conserved phenylalanine or tryptophan closes the CDR3, a read error is the likely cause. The DNA is left out, because the CDR3 cannot be placed on it with certainty; the CDR3 is given as TCRdb lists it. J is TRBJ2-7 and V is TRBV6-4; the table's D call TRBD1 went unverified against the DNA. The CDR3 is made up of 15 amino acids, end residues included. Germline values: CDR1 MRHNA, CDR2 SNTAGT. The CDR3 protein is CASSMVRRTSLFYCL.

CDR3 protein: CASSQTGQGTHEQYF. The CDR3 region has the DNA TGTGCCAGCAGCCAAACCGGACAGGGTACCCACGAGCAGTACTTC. The J gene is TRBJ2-7, the V gene TRBV7-3, with 8 bases fitting TRBD1. V trimming: 5 bases; J trimming: 5 bases; junction bases outside the gene matches: 11. Germline V gene sequence: CDR1 SGHTA, CDR2 FQGTGA. This CDR3 contains 15 residues.

This clonotype was counted ten times or more. The V and J genes are TRBV11-2 and TRBJ1-2; D gene unclear. CDR3 length: 14 amino acids. CDR1 is SGHAT, CDR2 FQNNGV, per germline. Trimming pared 0 bases from V and 7 bases from J, leaving 12 bases between. CDR3: CASSLDVKGLGYTF. The CDR3 nucleotides read TGTGCCAGCAGCTTAGATGTGAAGGGCCTTGGCTACACCTTC.

This clonotype appeared many times. The chain combines TRBV5-1 with TRBJ1-2; no clear D gene. The CDR3 totals 15 residues. Trimming stripped 0 bases from V and 4 bases from J, with 13 bases between. Per the germline V gene, CDR1 is SGHRS and CDR2 is YFSETQ. The CDR3 reads CASSLESYGSYGYTF. Here the CDR3 DNA reads TGCGCCAGCAGCTTGGAGTCCTATGGAAGCTATGGCTACACCTTC.

This clonotype was found many times. This chain uses TRBV6-1 with TRBJ2-2; 7 nucleotides match TRBD2. CDR3 length: 15 amino acids. Germline loops: CDR1 MNHNS, CDR2 SASEGT. With V trimmed by 6 bases and J by 6 bases, 10 bases remained unmatched. The DNA of the CDR3 is TGTGCCAGCAGGCGGGGGATTCAAGACGCCGGGGAGCTGTTTTTT. It encodes CASRRGIQDAGELFF.

This clonotype was counted between two and nine times. The chain is built from TRBV5-1 and TRBJ1-2, with unresolved D. Germline lookup yields CDR1 SGHRS and CDR2 YFSETQ. Trimming stripped 4 bases from V and 0 bases from J, with 10 bases between. The CDR3 covers 14 residues. The CDR3 bases are TGCGCCAGCAGCACCGGACGGTCTAACTATGGCTACACCTTC. Encoded protein: CASSTGRSNYGYTF.